These 21 T cell receptor beta chains originate from one sample sequenced in a study of CD8 T cells in Susac syndrome. An amount of RNA that ranged from roughly 0.5 to 1 ug was reverse transcribed with random hexamers. TCRdb redid the calling of the immunoSEQ multiplex PCR reads with MiXCR, one entry per CDR3 protein. Of fewer than 150,000 distinct CDR3 sequences in the sample, about 95% were seen once. Material: CD4+ T cells from PBMCs. The receptors derive from a human donor in good health.

This chain uses TRBV7-6 with TRBJ2-7; 7 bases are shared with TRBD1. The CDR3 totals 16 residues. The germline gives CDR1 SGHVS, CDR2 FNYEAQ. V trimming: 3 bases; J trimming: 6 bases; junction bases outside the gene matches: 14. CDR3 sequence (DNA): TGTGCCAGCAGCTTGAGGGGGCGGTATACCTCCGCCGAGCAGTACTTC. This encodes CASSLRGRYTSAEQYF.

The rearrangement joins TRBV28 to TRBJ2-5; 10 nucleotides agree with TRBD1. This CDR3 region has 15 residues. V trimming: 6 bases; J trimming: 5 bases; junction bases outside the gene matches: 9. Per the germline V gene, CDR1 is MDHEN and CDR2 is SYDVKM. In nucleotides, the CDR3 is TGTGCCAGCAGGTCCGGGACAGGGGAATGGGAGACCCAGTACTTC. This sequence encodes CASRSGTGEWETQYF. The full variable domain, in which reference TRBV28 and TRBJ2-5 provide the parts outside the CDR3, is DVKVTQSSRYLVKRTGEKVFLECVQDMDHENMFWYRQDPGLGLRLIYFSYDVKMKEKGDIPEGYSVSREKKERFSLILESASTNQTSMYLCASRSGTGEWETQYFGPGTRLLVL.

The chain couples TRBV4-1 to TRBJ2-1, with D perhaps matching TRBD2 (6 bases). Germline V CDR1 and CDR2: MGHRA, YSYEKL. The V end lost 3 bases, the J end lost 9 bases, and 24 bases lay between the germline ends. The CDR3 sequence is 17 residues long. CDR3 DNA: TGCGCCAGCAGCCATAGATTCGGGACTCCAGGACGAATTGAGCAGTTCTTC. Encoded protein: CASSHRFGTPGRIEQFF.

This chain uses TRBV12-3 or TRBV12-4 with TRBJ2-6; weak D call: TRBD2 (5 bases). Trimming took off 5 bases at V and 2 bases at J, with 10 bases between the two ends. The CDR3 sequence is 15 residues long. In DNA form, the CDR3 reads TGTGCCAGCAGTGTCTCCGGGACTGGGGCCAACGTCCTGACTTTC. This sequence encodes CASSVSGTGANVLTF.

The chain carries TRBV20-1 and TRBJ1-2; perhaps TRBD1 as D (5 bases). The CDR3 covers 12 residues. Germline CDR1 is DFQATT and CDR2 is SNEGSKA (reference sequence). The DNA of the CDR3 is TGCAGCGCTGAGTGGGGACCCTATGGCTACACCTTC. Protein product: CSAEWGPYGYTF.

The table lists this clonotype with a count of one. The CDR3 protein is CASSLGPTGVQGEAFF. The CDR3 region has the DNA TGTGCCAGCAGCTTAGGCCCCACAGGGGTCCAGGGTGAAGCTTTCTTT. The chain is built from TRBV7-2 and TRBJ1-1, with 7 bases that match TRBD1. Trimming cost V 1 base and J 7 bases; bases outside gene matches: 12. There are 16 residues in the CDR3. The germline gives CDR1 SGHTA, CDR2 FQGNSA. The full variable domain, completed using reference TRBV7-2 and TRBJ1-1, is GAGVSQSPSNKVTEKGKDVELRCDPISGHTALYWYRQSLGQGLEFLIYFQGNSAPDKSGLPSDRFSAERTGGSVSTLTIQRTQQEDSAVYLCASSLGPTGVQGEAFFGQGTRLTVV.

The V gene is TRBV5-1, the J gene TRBJ1-1; D may be TRBD1 (6 bases). From germline, CDR1 is SGHRS and CDR2 YFSETQ. Trimming took off 4 bases at V and 0 bases at J, with 16 bases between the two ends. The CDR3 totals 16 residues. CDR3 in amino acids: CASSARDTSLNTEAFF. DNA for the CDR3: TGCGCCAGCAGCGCCCGGGACACCTCTCTGAACACTGAAGCTTTCTTT.

The chain uses TRBV23-1 and TRBJ2-7; maybe TRBD2 (5 bases). TRBV23-1 is reported as an ORF; its role is uncertain. Trimming left V 7 bases short and J 0 bases short, with 16 bases between. CDR3 length: 15 residues. The CDR3 DNA reads TGCGCCAGCACTAATGCGGGTGCGAGCTCCTACGAGCAGTACTTC. This translates into CASTNAGASSYEQYF.

The V call is TRBV7-9, the J call TRBJ2-2; TRBD2 is a possible D gene (6 bases). Germline CDR1 is SEHNR and CDR2 is FQNEAQ (reference sequence). The V gene lost 0 bases and the J gene lost 7 bases, with 6 bases spanning the gap. This CDR3 region has 13 residues. The CDR3 protein is CASSLAGGGELFF. The DNA for the CDR3 is TGTGCCAGCAGCTTAGCGGGAGGCGGGGAGCTGTTTTTT.

The V call is TRBV28, the J call TRBJ1-1; D not resolved. CDR3 length: 14 amino acids. CDR1 and CDR2 (germline): MDHEN, SYDVKM. V lost 5 bases to trimming and J lost 0 bases, with 10 bases between them. CDR3 sequence: CASSRRLMNTEAFF. CDR3 bases: TGTGCCAGCAGTCGTAGGCTCATGAACACTGAAGCTTTCTTT.

The rearrangement links TRBV28 to TRBJ2-1, with D perhaps TRBD2 (5 bases). Germline V gene lookup returns CDR1 MDHEN and CDR2 SYDVKM. The CDR3 is made up of 14 amino acids. V was pared by 6 bases and J by 4 bases, with 13 bases between. CDR3 amino acids: CASSSSGGYNEQFF. In DNA, the CDR3 is TGTGCCAGCAGCTCGTCCGGAGGTTACAATGAGCAGTTCTTC.

The genes are TRBV30 and TRBJ1-5; possible D gene TRBD1, 5 bases. The CDR3 sequence is 13 residues long. The germline gives CDR1 GTSNPN, CDR2 SVGIG (reference sequence). Trimming pared 8 bases from V and 0 bases from J, leaving 11 bases between. CDR3 protein: CAVGLRSNQPQHF. As DNA, the CDR3 is TGTGCCGTGGGGCTTCGTAGCAATCAGCCCCAGCATTTT.

The V call is TRBV6-2 or TRBV6-3, the J call TRBJ2-1; TRBD2 matches at 8 bases. CDR3 size: 14 residues. CDR1 and CDR2 from the germline V gene are MNHEY and SVGEGT. With 6 bases clipped from V and 9 bases from J, the junction kept 10 bases outside the gene matches. DNA of the CDR3: TGTGCCAGCAGCCCAAGCGGGAGACGAGGTGAGCAGTTCTTC. Translated: CASSPSGRRGEQFF.

In DNA, the CDR3 is TGTGCCACCAGTGATTGGACTGAGAATGAGCAGTTCTTC. This translates into CATSDWTENEQFF. J is TRBJ2-1 and V is TRBV24-1; possible D gene TRBD2, 5 bases. Germline V gene data show CDR1 as KGHDR and CDR2 as SFDVKD. V lost 2 bases and J lost 7, with 8 bases in between. This CDR3 is 13 amino acids long.

This rearrangement joins TRBV4-1 to TRBJ2-3; perhaps TRBD1 as D (5 bases). CDR3 length equals 16 residues. Per the germline V gene, CDR1 is MGHRA and CDR2 is YSYEKL. V dropped 5 bases and J dropped 4 bases, with 19 bases sitting between them. The chain's CDR3 is CASSSNPTGSADTQYF. For the CDR3, the DNA is TGCGCCAGCAGCTCCAACCCTACAGGATCTGCAGATACGCAGTATTTT.

The chain joins TRBV18 to TRBJ2-7; 7 bases fit TRBD1. With V trimmed by 2 bases and J by 4 bases, 5 bases remained unmatched. CDR1 KGHSH and CDR2 LQKENI come from the germline V gene. The CDR3 is 14 residues long. The CDR3 sequence is CASSPWDSQYEQYF. The CDR3 DNA is TGTGCCAGCTCACCATGGGACAGCCAATACGAGCAGTACTTC.

The V call is TRBV18, the J call TRBJ1-2; D not certain. V lost 1 base, J lost 2 bases, and 14 bases lay in between. The length of the CDR3 is 16 residues. The germline gives CDR1 KGHSH, CDR2 LQKENI. The CDR3 DNA reads as TGTGCCAGCTCACCACGAGAAGGCGACCCCAACTATGGCTACACCTTC. Translated, it gives CASSPREGDPNYGYTF.

The rearrangement uses TRBV5-6 and TRBJ2-7, with unresolved D. The CDR3 consists of 12 residues. The germline gives CDR1 SGHDT, CDR2 YYEEEE. Trimming took 4 bases from V and 3 from J, leaving 8 bases between them. The CDR3 is CASSRVGYEQYF. The DNA of the CDR3 is TGTGCCAGCAGCAGGGTTGGCTACGAGCAGTACTTC.

The V and J genes are TRBV5-1 and TRBJ2-3; 9 positions agree with TRBD2. This CDR3 contains 16 residues. V was clipped by 0 bases and J by 2 bases; unmatched bases: 4. Per the germline V gene, CDR1 is SGHRS and CDR2 is YFSETQ. Here the CDR3 reads CASSLEAGGSTDTQYF. Here the CDR3 DNA reads TGCGCCAGCAGCTTGGAGGCGGGAGGGTCCACAGATACGCAGTATTTT.

This chain joins TRBV28 and TRBJ2-7, with a weak D call TRBD2 (5 bases). Germline CDR1 is MDHEN and CDR2 is SYDVKM. This CDR3 spans 14 amino acids. V dropped 7 bases and J dropped 5 bases, with 18 bases sitting between them. CDR3 in amino acids: CASTTRVGIDEQYF. For the CDR3, the DNA is TGTGCCAGCACCACGAGGGTAGGGATCGACGAGCAGTACTTC.

The chain has TRBV29-1 and TRBJ2-3, with a tentative D call TRBD2 (6 bases). The V and J ends lost 4 bases and 4 bases respectively, with 12 bases between them. Germline CDR1 and CDR2: SQVTM and ANQGSEA. The CDR3 runs to 13 residues. The CDR3 nucleotides read TGCAGCGTTGCCCGAACGGGGGCAGATACGCAGTATTTT. Translation gives CSVARTGADTQYF.